Each of the 11 T cell receptor beta chains below was sequenced from the same sample in a study of T cell responses to AZD1222 COVID-19 vaccine. The table came from immunoSEQ multiplex PCR; TCRdb's copy has only in-frame clones and leaves some out. This repertoire shows 80,000 or so clones, 70% to 85% found once; its top ten account for 2.9%. The source material was peripheral blood, sampled on day 0 of AZD1222 vaccination. These receptors came from an adult in good health.

The chain combines TRBV10-2 with TRBJ1-2, with TRBD1 identical over 10 bases. This CDR3 comprises 18 residues. After removal of 4 bases from V and 8 bases from J, the junction contained 19 bases not matched to a gene. Germline CDR1 is WSHSY and CDR2 is SAAADI. In nucleotides, the CDR3 is TGCGCCAGCAGTGCGGGTGACAGGGGGCGCAGACTGAGACTGGGCTACACCTTC. This codes for CASSAGDRGRRLRLGYTF.

Only a few counts were recorded for this clone. The rearrangement links TRBV4-1 to TRBJ2-2; no reliable D call. The V gene lost 2 bases and the J gene lost 6 bases, with 7 bases spanning the gap. Germline CDR1 reads MGHRA; CDR2 reads YSYEKL. The CDR3 runs 13 residues. The CDR3 DNA reads TGCGCCAGCAGCCAACCAGATCCCGGGGAGCTGTTTTTT. This sequence encodes CASSQPDPGELFF.

This clone showed up just once. The chain combines TRBV4-3 with TRBJ2-7, with 7 positions matching TRBD2. V shed 4 bases, J shed 1 base, and the junction held 7 bases outside the gene matches. This CDR3 has 15 residues. Germline CDR1 is LGHNA and CDR2 is YSLEER. This CDR3 reads CASSLQREGSYEQYF. The CDR3 DNA reads TGCGCCAGCAGCCTGCAGCGGGAAGGATCCTACGAGCAGTACTTC.

In its sample, this clone was seen once. The chain's CDR3 is CASSINLALQETQYF. The CDR3 region has the DNA TGTGCCAGCAGCATCAACCTAGCGCTGCAAGAGACCCAGTACTTC. The chain carries TRBV7-2 and TRBJ2-5; weak D call: TRBD2 (6 bases). Between the trimmed V and J ends, which lost 5 bases and 2 bases, there was a span of 15 bases. The CDR3 covers 15 residues. Germline V gives CDR1 SGHTA, CDR2 FQGNSA.

J is TRBJ2-5 and V is TRBV13; 10 positions match TRBD1. Germline V CDR1 and CDR2: PRHDT, FYEKMQ (reference sequence). The CDR3 consists of 18 residues. Trimming took 5 bases from V and 3 from J; bases not matched to a gene: 15. DNA for the CDR3: TGTGCCAGCAGCACGCCCATGACAGGGGGCCTGGAAAAAGAGACCCAGTACTTC. Protein: CASSTPMTGGLEKETQYF.

The V call is TRBV2, the J call TRBJ2-5, with 7 bases that match TRBD2. Germline CDR1 SNHLY, CDR2 FYNNEI. After removal of 3 bases from V and 5 bases from J, the junction contained 0 bases not matched to a gene. The CDR3 spans 12 residues. The CDR3 is CASSEGGETQYF. CDR3 bases: TGTGCCAGCAGTGAGGGGGGGGAGACCCAGTACTTC.

This clone is medium-sized by share. This chain links TRBV7-6 with TRBJ2-7; unclear D gene. Germline V gene data show CDR1 as SGHVS and CDR2 as FNYEAQ. V was trimmed by 1 base and J by 4 bases, leaving 11 bases between them. The CDR3 sequence is 14 residues long. CDR3 protein: CASSLEVESYEQYF. The CDR3 DNA sequence: TGTGCCAGCAGCTTAGAAGTGGAGAGTTACGAGCAGTACTTC.

The sample holds a few counts of this clone. V and J are TRBV4-1 and TRBJ1-5, with D maybe TRBD1 (5 bases). The germline V gene encodes CDR1 MGHRA and CDR2 YSYEKL. The CDR3 runs 15 residues. The V end lost 4 bases, the J end lost 2 bases, and 12 bases lay between the germline ends. In DNA, the CDR3 is TGCGCCAGCAGCCGTGAGTCAGGGCGCAATCAGCCCCAGCATTTT. Residues: CASSRESGRNQPQHF.

V is TRBV30 and J is TRBJ2-5; TRBD1 aligns across 10 bases. Germline-derived CDR1 and CDR2 are GTSNPN and SVGIG (reference sequence). Trimming cost V 0 bases and J 5 bases; bases outside gene matches: 18. This CDR3 contains 19 residues. CDR3 sequence: CAWSVLTGGASVPAETQYF. In DNA, the CDR3 is TGTGCCTGGAGTGTACTGACAGGGGGCGCTTCGGTCCCGGCTGAGACCCAGTACTTC.

The chain has TRBV25-1 and TRBJ2-7; D not resolved. Between the trimmed V and J ends, which lost 1 base and 0 bases, there was a span of 13 bases. The CDR3 is made up of 16 amino acids. Germline V lookup: CDR1 MGHDK, CDR2 SYGVNS. The chain's CDR3 is CASSEFRTVNSYEQYF. The CDR3, as DNA: TGTGCCAGCAGTGAATTTCGTACGGTAAACTCCTACGAGCAGTACTTC.

The J gene is TRBJ2-1, the V gene TRBV10-3, with 10 nucleotides matching TRBD1. The CDR3 totals 14 residues. Germline V gives CDR1 ENHRY, CDR2 SYGVKD. V lost 8 bases to trimming and J lost 4 bases; unmatched junction nucleotides: 5. CDR3: CAIGTGQGYNEQFF. CDR3 bases: TGTGCCATCGGGACGGGACAGGGGTACAATGAGCAGTTCTTC.